This section outlines one TCR beta chain sequence together with its context. Its antigen is currently unknown. This entry belongs to a study of shared clonotypes between healthy human individuals. General study results and limits: An expected dependence of interdonor clonotype sharing on sequencing depth was noted.

This CDR3 has 15 amino acids. V trimming: 0 bases; J trimming: 6 bases; junction bases outside the gene matches: 5. Germline V gene data show CDR1 as SGHRS and CDR2 as YFSETQ. Unsorted PBMC DNA was sequenced on ten immunoSEQ deep assay plates. Per the original methods: Junction-only sequences without quality scores came from ImmunoSEQ, so filtering differed. Sequencing was performed with immunoSEQ multiplex PCR; in TCRdb, only in-frame clones are kept and a portion is missing. V, J and clone size reflect that table, while D and trimming were determined from the DNA. The sample holds hundreds of thousands of clones, about 76% seen once.

The TCR sequence derives from a woman in her 40s in good health. Some clones in this sample may be carry-over from other donors' samples. V usage is TRBV5-1 and J usage is TRBJ2-1; 8 nucleotides line up with TRBD2. The sequencing input was PBMCs. CDR3 sequence: CASSLVAGGGNEQFF. The CDR3 coding sequence is TGCGCCAGCAGCTTGGTTGCGGGAGGCGGCAATGAGCAGTTCTTC.